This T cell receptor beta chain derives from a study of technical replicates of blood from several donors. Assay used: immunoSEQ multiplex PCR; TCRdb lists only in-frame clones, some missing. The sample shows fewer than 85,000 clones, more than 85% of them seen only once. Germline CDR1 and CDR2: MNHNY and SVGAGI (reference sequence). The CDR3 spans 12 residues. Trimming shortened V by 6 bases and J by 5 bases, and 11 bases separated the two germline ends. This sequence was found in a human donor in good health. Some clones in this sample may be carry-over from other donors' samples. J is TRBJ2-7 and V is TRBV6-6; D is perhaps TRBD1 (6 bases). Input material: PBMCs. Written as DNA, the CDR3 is TGTGCCAGCAGGCTACAGGGAGACGAGCAGTACTTC. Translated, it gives CASRLQGDEQYF.